Sequencing of this TCR beta chain was carried out in a study of cytomegalovirus exposure and HLA in healthy donors. General study points: An analysis done earlier found most TCR beta V segments productive about 87% or about 30% of the time. TCR beta sequences numbering roughly 16,000 were associated with HLA alleles at 0.05 false discovery rate in a later analysis.

On this clone: Antigen: not known.

The V gene lost 2 bases and the J gene lost 0 bases, with 11 bases spanning the gap. CDR1 and CDR2 (germline): MNHNS, SASEGT. The CDR3 runs 16 residues. Primers included in the PCR were 60 Vbeta and 13 Jbeta primers. Original methodology: It was a later analysis that counted tens of millions of unique TCR beta chains, of which approximately 9.9 million were shared. Here immunoSEQ multiplex PCR was the method, and the copy in TCRdb shows in-frame clones only, minus some. V and J calls and clone size are as listed in that table; D and trimming were resolved from the DNA. The sample includes roughly 99,000 clones, about 80% of them seen just once.

The sequence was obtained from a man aged 30 to 45 in good health and CMV-seropositive. Sequenced material: PBMCs. This chain joins TRBV6-1 and TRBJ2-4; tentatively, D is TRBD2 (5 bases). The CDR3 DNA is TGTGCCAGCAGTGAACAGAGCGGTCTAGCCAAAAACATTCAGTACTTC. Translating gives CASSEQSGLAKNIQYF.